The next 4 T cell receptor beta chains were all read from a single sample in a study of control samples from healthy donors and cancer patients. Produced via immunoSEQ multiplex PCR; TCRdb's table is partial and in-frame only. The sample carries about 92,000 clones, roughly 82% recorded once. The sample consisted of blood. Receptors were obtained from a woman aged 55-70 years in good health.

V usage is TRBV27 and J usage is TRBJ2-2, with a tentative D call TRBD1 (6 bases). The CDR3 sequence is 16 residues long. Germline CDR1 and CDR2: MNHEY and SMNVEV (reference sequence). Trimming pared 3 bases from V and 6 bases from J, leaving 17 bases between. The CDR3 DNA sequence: TGTGCCAGCAGTTTCCGCTTGACAGGAGGAGCCGGGGAGCTGTTTTTT. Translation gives CASSFRLTGGAGELFF.

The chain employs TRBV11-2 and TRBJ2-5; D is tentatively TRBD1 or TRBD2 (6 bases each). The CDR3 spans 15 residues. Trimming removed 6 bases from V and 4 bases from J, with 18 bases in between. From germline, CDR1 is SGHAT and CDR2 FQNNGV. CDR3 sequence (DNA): TGTGCCAGCAGACGGGTGGGGGGCCTTGGAGAGACCCAGTACTTC. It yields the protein CASRRVGGLGETQYF.

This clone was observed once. CDR3 amino acids: CASSSGLWEQFF. CDR3 nucleotides: TGTGCCAGCAGCTCTGGCCTTTGGGAGCAGTTCTTC. The chain recombines TRBV7-9 with TRBJ2-1; D is uncertain. V was trimmed by 4 bases and J by 10 bases, leaving 11 bases between them. Looked up from germline, CDR1 is SEHNR and CDR2 is FQNEAQ (reference sequence). This CDR3 has 12 amino acids.

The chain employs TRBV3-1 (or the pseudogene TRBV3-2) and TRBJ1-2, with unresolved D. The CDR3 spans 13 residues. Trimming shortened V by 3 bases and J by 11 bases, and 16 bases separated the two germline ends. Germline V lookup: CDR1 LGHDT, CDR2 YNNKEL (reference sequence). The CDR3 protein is CASSHFNRVGYTF. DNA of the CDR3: TGTGCCAGCAGCCACTTCAATCGCGTAGGTTACACCTTC.